A single sample gave rise to the 17 T cell receptor beta chains below, sequenced in a study of T-cell memory formation after mild COVID-19 (dated by TCRdb to the early 2020s). Library creation used 5' RACE. These reads were obtained on an Illumina NovaSeq 6000. TCRdb passed the public sequencing reads through fastp at Q25 and MiXCR, retaining productive beta sequences. Entries are consolidated by CDR3 protein sequence, retaining the most common genes and DNA. The sample contains 140,000 to 150,000 distinct CDR3 sequences, less than 25% of them found a single time. The top ten clonotypes cover roughly a quarter of the sample. The sample was PBMCs or a T cell subset sorted from them (not recorded which). These receptor sequences come from an adult woman who had mild COVID-19 (a few samples of this study predate the infection). The sample titles of this study are shuffled in the database, so cell type and time point are left out; the donor was told from shared clones.

The chain has TRBV7-6 and TRBJ2-1; D possibly corresponds to TRBD1 (5 bases). This CDR3 comprises 12 residues. Germline CDR1 reads SGHVS; CDR2 reads FNYEAQ. V gave up 4 bases and J gave up 6 bases, with 7 bases separating them. The CDR3 here is CASSWQGNEQFF. CDR3 bases: TGTGCCAGCAGCTGGCAGGGCAATGAGCAGTTCTTC.

The sample holds a few counts of this clonotype. The chain recombines TRBV12-3 or TRBV12-4 with TRBJ2-1; D unclear. V lost 6 bases to trimming and J lost 6 bases, with 6 bases between them. The CDR3 runs to 11 residues. CDR3 DNA sequence: TGTGCCAGCAGCTCCCTCAATGAGCAGTTCTTC. It translates to CASSSLNEQFF.

The chain couples TRBV12-3 or TRBV12-4 to TRBJ1-6; tentative D call: TRBD1 (5 bases). Trimming pared 6 bases from V and 8 bases from J, leaving 14 bases between. The CDR3 is made up of 14 amino acids. The CDR3 DNA is TGTGCCAGCAGGACAAGCCCAGGGCATTCACCCCTCCACTTT. It codes for CASRTSPGHSPLHF.

In this sample, this clonotype turned up a few times. The chain couples TRBV12-3 or TRBV12-4 to TRBJ2-2; 12 bases match TRBD2. The CDR3 runs to 15 residues. Germline trimming cut 1 base from V and 8 bases from J; bases unmatched to any gene: 2. For the CDR3, the DNA is TGTGCCAGCAGTTTAGGACTAGCGGGGGAAGGGGAGCTGTTTTTT. Its translation is CASSLGLAGEGELFF.

There are many counts of this clonotype. A junction end diverges from the germline sequence, so it may reflect a read error. V usage is TRBV5-1 and J usage is TRBJ2-7, with 8 nucleotides matching TRBD1. CDR3 length equals 14 residues. Germline-derived CDR1 and CDR2 are SGHRS and YFSETQ. The CDR3, as DNA: TGTGCCAGCAGCTCAGGACAGGGTGGCGACGAGCAGTACTTC. Translating it yields CASSSGQGGDEQYF.

The CDR3 DNA reads TGTGCCAGCAGTCGTACAGGGACCTTAGGCGACAATGAGCAGTTCTTC. Translating it yields CASSRTGTLGDNEQFF. J is TRBJ2-1 and V is TRBV7-9; tentative D call: TRBD1 (6 bases). Germline V lookup: CDR1 SEHNR, CDR2 FQNEAQ (reference sequence). The ends were cut back, 6 bases at V and 5 bases at J, with 20 bases in the middle. There are 16 residues in the CDR3.

This rearrangement joins TRBV5-1 to TRBJ1-1, with 10 nucleotides matching TRBD1. The germline V gene has CDR1 SGHRS and CDR2 YFSETQ. This CDR3 has 15 residues. Trimming removed 3 bases from V and 1 base from J; junction bases left unmatched: 3. CDR3 region: CASSSDRGPNTEAFF. CDR3 in DNA: TGCGCCAGCAGCTCAGACAGGGGGCCGAACACTGAAGCTTTCTTT.

This clonotype was counted only a few times. The rearrangement links TRBV6-5 to TRBJ2-1, with 7 nucleotides matching TRBD1. The CDR3 has 13 amino acids. V lost 5 bases to trimming and J lost 7 bases; unmatched junction nucleotides: 5. Germline V gene sequence: CDR1 MNHEY, CDR2 SVGAGI. CDR3 coding DNA: TGTGCCAGCAGTACAGGGGTTAGGAATGAGCAGTTCTTC. Its translation: CASSTGVRNEQFF.

This sequence joins TRBV12-3 or TRBV12-4 and TRBJ2-1; 7 bases fit TRBD2. This CDR3 region has 15 residues. The junction had 7 bases not matched to a gene; V was cut back by 6 bases and J by 2 bases. CDR3 sequence (DNA): TGTGCCAGCAGACTCCTAGCGGAGACCTACAATGAGCAGTTCTTC. Translating it yields CASRLLAETYNEQFF.

The chain is built from TRBV6-2 or TRBV6-3 and TRBJ2-7; D tentatively reads TRBD1 or TRBD2 (5 bases each). The CDR3 runs 15 residues. V lost 5 bases and J 4 bases, leaving 18 bases between the germline ends. Germline lookup yields CDR1 MNHEY and CDR2 SVGEGT. The CDR3 spells CASSPSGAWSYEQYF. The CDR3, as DNA: TGTGCCAGCAGTCCCTCCGGGGCTTGGTCTTACGAGCAGTACTTC.

This chain links TRBV12-3 or TRBV12-4 with TRBJ1-2; D unresolved. CDR3 length: 12 residues. Deletions cut 5 bases from V and 5 bases from J, with 9 bases between. CDR3 region: CASSLQQYGYTF. CDR3 DNA sequence: TGTGCCAGCAGTCTCCAACAGTATGGCTACACCTTC.

This clonotype has more than one count but fewer than ten. The rearrangement joins TRBV3-1 to TRBJ2-7, with 7 nucleotides matching TRBD1. Germline-derived CDR1 and CDR2 are LGHDT and YNNKEL (reference sequence). The CDR3 totals 17 residues. J gave up 4 bases and V 3 bases, and 15 bases lay outside the gene matches. As DNA, the CDR3 is TGTGCCAGCAGCCACGATACGGGACAGACGGGATATTACGAGCAGTACTTC. Translating it yields CASSHDTGQTGYYEQYF.

This clonotype was counted between two and nine times. V gene TRBV7-3 combines with J gene TRBJ2-1; 8 bases fit TRBD2. Germline CDR1 and CDR2: SGHTA and FQGTGA. V was pared by 5 bases and J by 4 bases, with 10 bases of the junction left unmatched. CDR3 length: 16 amino acids. As DNA, the CDR3 is TGTGCCAGCAGCCCTCCCTTAGCGGGACCGTACAATGAGCAGTTCTTC. It translates to CASSPPLAGPYNEQFF.

This clonotype was seen a few times. The chain joins TRBV11-3 to TRBJ2-1; tentative D call: TRBD2 (5 bases). V dropped 5 bases and J dropped 5 bases, with 19 bases sitting between them. The CDR3 runs 16 residues. From germline, CDR1 is SGHNT and CDR2 YENEEA. CDR3 residues: CASSPRTDQADNEQFF. The DNA of the CDR3 is TGTGCCAGCAGCCCCCGGACTGATCAGGCGGACAATGAGCAGTTCTTC. Based on the CDR3 plus reference TRBV11-3 and TRBJ2-1, the full variable domain is EAGVVQSPRYKIIEKKQPVAFWCNPISGHNTLYWYLQNLGQGPELLIRYENEEAVDDSQLPKDRFSAERLKGVDSTLKIQPAELGDSAVYLCASSPRTDQADNEQFFGPGTRLTVL.

The chain carries TRBV7-6 and TRBJ2-2, with D perhaps TRBD2 (6 bases). The CDR3 is made up of 17 amino acids. The V end was cut by 4 bases, the J end by 2 bases, with 17 bases between. The germline CDR1 and CDR2 sequences are SGHVS and FNYEAQ. CDR3 region: CASSSLEAGPNTGELFF. The CDR3 DNA is TGTGCCAGCAGCTCGCTTGAAGCGGGCCCCAACACCGGGGAGCTGTTTTTT.

This clonotype came up a few times. The chain links TRBV6-6 to TRBJ2-7, with TRBD2 matching 12 bases. V gave up 7 bases and J gave up 4 bases; unmatched junction bases: 8. Per germline, CDR1 MNHNY and CDR2 SVGAGI (reference sequence). CDR3 length: 15 residues. CDR3: CASTYSTSGRYEQYF. CDR3 coding DNA: TGTGCCAGCACCTACTCGACTAGCGGGAGATACGAGCAGTACTTC.

V gene TRBV12-3 or TRBV12-4 combines with J gene TRBJ1-1; D unresolved. This CDR3 is built from 15 residues. V lost 2 bases and J 5 bases, leaving 15 bases between the germline ends. CDR3 amino acids: CASSLQVNRGTEAFF. In nucleotides, the CDR3 is TGTGCCAGCAGTTTACAGGTGAATCGAGGAACTGAAGCTTTCTTT.